This T cell receptor (beta chain) stems from a study of blood T cells in healthy people across ages. V gave up 2 bases and J gave up 6 bases; unmatched junction bases: 8. From germline, CDR1 is SGHKS and CDR2 YYEKEE (reference sequence). This CDR3 has 15 residues. Primers used in a second PCR of about 7 to 12 cycles were a sample-barcoded 5' primer and a J-beta primer mix. Each TCR beta cDNA got a 12-nucleotide random molecular identifier. MiXCR, applied by TCRdb to the 5' RACE reads, yields one record per CDR3 protein. There are approximately 800,000 distinct CDR3 sequences in the sample; about 37% occur only once, and roughly 13% lies in the top ten. Whole-study results and caveats: Changes seen in expanded clonotypes were possibly confounded by donor CMV status left unknown. The long-lived group displayed more naive CD4+ cells, plus higher diversity, than the aged donors did.

As for this clonotype: Its target is unknown.

Total RNA, at least 5 micrograms per sample, was extracted from PBMCs. The clonotype was recovered from a man younger than 35 in good health. The source material was blood. This rearrangement joins TRBV5-5 to TRBJ1-2, with 9 bases fitting TRBD1. CDR3 amino acids: CASSFRDRAYNGYTF. CDR3 bases: TGTGCCAGCAGCTTTCGGGACAGGGCCTATAATGGCTACACCTTC. The entire variable domain, with the rest obtained from reference TRBV5-5 and TRBJ1-2, is as follows: DAGVTQSPTHLIKTRGQQVTLRCSPISGHKSVSWYQQVLGQGPQFIFQYYEKEERGRGNFPDRFSARQFPNYSSELNVNALLLGDSALYLCASSFRDRAYNGYTFGSGTRLTVV.